This T cell receptor (beta chain) emerged from a study of beta chain features in type 1 diabetes. Study-level information: Cells sorted and examined across all samples totaled nearly 110,000,000.

All of the isolated RNA was reverse transcribed, so expressed TCRB transcripts were sequenced. Reads from naive, central memory and regulatory T cell samples averaged around 3.5 million. Assay: immunoSEQ multiplex PCR; the TCRdb copy retains only in-frame clones and omits some. The sample records 95,000 to 150,000 clones, roughly 15% being singletons. Study-wide results and caveats: Shortening that was moderate but significant affected the TCRB CDR3s of Type 1 diabetes patients in all four CD4+ subsets.

Only one heparinised blood draw was taken per donor, and its volume averaged approximately 100 mL. Sorting based on CD45RO/CCR7/CD25/CD127/CD95/CD27 separated CD4+ naive, central memory, regulatory and stem cell-like memory cells. A remark on this clone: The target antigen is unknown.

Sample: central memory CD4+ T cells from blood. This TCR derives from a man aged 25-45 years with type 1 diabetes.

This chain's CDR3 is CASSLAPQEETQYF. The DNA for the CDR3 is TGTGCCAGCAGCTTAGCGCCCCAGGAAGAGACCCAGTACTTC. The rearrangement joins TRBV7-8 to TRBJ2-5; D not certain. Germline V gene data show CDR1 as SGHVS and CDR2 as FQNEAQ. V dropped 0 bases and J dropped 3 bases, with 8 bases sitting between them. The CDR3 consists of 14 residues. Combining the CDR3 with reference TRBV7-8 and TRBJ2-5 gives the whole variable domain GAGVSQSPRYKVAKRGQDVALRCDPISGHVSLFWYQQALGQGPEFLTYFQNEAQLDKSGLPSDRFFAERPEGSVSTLKIQRTQQEDSAVYLCASSLAPQEETQYFGPGTRLLVL.